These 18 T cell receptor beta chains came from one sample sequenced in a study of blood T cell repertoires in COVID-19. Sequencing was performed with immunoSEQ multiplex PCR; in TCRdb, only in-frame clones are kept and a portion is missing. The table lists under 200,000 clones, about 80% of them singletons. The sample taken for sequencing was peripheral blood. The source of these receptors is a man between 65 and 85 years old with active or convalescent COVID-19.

CDR3 amino acids: CASSQGPSGQMNTEAFF. The CDR3 DNA is TGCGCCAGCAGCCAAGGGCCCTCGGGACAGATGAACACTGAAGCTTTCTTT. The genes are TRBV4-3 and TRBJ1-1, with 7 bases identical to TRBD1. CDR3 length equals 17 residues. With 1 base clipped from V and 0 bases from J, the junction kept 8 bases outside the gene matches. Looked up from germline, CDR1 is LGHNA and CDR2 is YSLEER.

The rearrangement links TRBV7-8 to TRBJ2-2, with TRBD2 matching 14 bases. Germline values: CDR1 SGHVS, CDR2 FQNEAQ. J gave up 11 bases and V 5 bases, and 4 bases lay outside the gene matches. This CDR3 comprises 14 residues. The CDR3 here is CASSKTSGGAELFF. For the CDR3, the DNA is TGTGCCAGCAGCAAGACTAGCGGGGGGGCCGAGCTGTTTTTT. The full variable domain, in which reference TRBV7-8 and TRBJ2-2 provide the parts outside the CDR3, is GAGVSQSPRYKVAKRGQDVALRCDPISGHVSLFWYQQALGQGPEFLTYFQNEAQLDKSGLPSDRFFAERPEGSVSTLKIQRTQQEDSAVYLCASSKTSGGAELFFGEGSRLTVL.

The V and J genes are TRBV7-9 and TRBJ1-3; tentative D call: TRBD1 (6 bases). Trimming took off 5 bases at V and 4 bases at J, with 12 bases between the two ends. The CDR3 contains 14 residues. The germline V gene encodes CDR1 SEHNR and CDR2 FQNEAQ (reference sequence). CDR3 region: CASSPTGQGNTIYF. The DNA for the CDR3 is TGTGCCAGCAGCCCAACAGGACAGGGAAACACCATATATTTT.

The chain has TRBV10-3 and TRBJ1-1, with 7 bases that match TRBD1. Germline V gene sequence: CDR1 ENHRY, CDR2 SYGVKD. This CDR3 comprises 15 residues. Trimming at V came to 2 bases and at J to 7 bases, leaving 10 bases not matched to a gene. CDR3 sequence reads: CAISESTGQKNEAFF. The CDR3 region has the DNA TGTGCCATCAGTGAGAGTACGGGACAGAAAAATGAAGCTTTCTTT.

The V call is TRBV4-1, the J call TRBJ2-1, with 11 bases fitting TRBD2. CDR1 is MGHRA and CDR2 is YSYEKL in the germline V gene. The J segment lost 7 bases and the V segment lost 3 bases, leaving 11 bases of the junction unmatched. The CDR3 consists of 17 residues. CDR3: CASSHPGRTSGPNEQFF. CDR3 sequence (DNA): TGCGCCAGCAGCCACCCCGGAAGGACTAGCGGGCCTAATGAGCAGTTCTTC.

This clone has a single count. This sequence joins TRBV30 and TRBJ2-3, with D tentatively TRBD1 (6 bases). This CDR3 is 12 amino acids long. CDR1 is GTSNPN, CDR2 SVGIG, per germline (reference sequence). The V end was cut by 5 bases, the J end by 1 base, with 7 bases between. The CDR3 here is CAWEGGTDTQYF. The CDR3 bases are TGTGCCTGGGAGGGGGGCACAGATACGCAGTATTTT. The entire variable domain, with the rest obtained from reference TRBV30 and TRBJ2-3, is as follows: SQTIHQWPATLVQPVGSPLSLECTVEGTSNPNLYWYRQAAGRGLQLLFYSVGIGQISSEVPQNLSASRPQDRQFILSSKKLLLSDSGFYLCAWEGGTDTQYFGPGTRLTVL.

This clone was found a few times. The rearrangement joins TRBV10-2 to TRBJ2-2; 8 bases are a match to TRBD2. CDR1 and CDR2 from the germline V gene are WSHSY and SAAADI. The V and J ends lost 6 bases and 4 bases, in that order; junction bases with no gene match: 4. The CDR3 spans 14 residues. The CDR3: CASSVGGATGELFF. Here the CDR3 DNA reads TGCGCCAGCAGCGTCGGGGGGGCCACCGGGGAGCTGTTTTTT.

In nucleotides, the CDR3 is TGCGCCAGCAGCCGGACAGGCTCCTACGAGCAGTACTTC. Encoded protein: CASSRTGSYEQYF. The V call is TRBV5-1, the J call TRBJ2-7; 7 bases fit TRBD1. CDR3 length: 13 amino acids. V lost 4 bases, J lost 0 bases, and 1 base stayed unmatched. CDR1 and CDR2 (germline): SGHRS, YFSETQ.

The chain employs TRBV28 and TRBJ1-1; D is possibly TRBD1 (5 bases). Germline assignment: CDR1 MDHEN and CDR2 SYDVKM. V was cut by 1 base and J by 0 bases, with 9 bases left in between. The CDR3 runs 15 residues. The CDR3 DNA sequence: TGTGCCAGCAGTTTATTTCCCAGGGTGAACACTGAAGCTTTCTTT. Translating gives CASSLFPRVNTEAFF.

The CDR3 here is CASSYSEASTDTQYF. CDR3 in DNA: TGTGCCAGCAGTTACTCGGAGGCAAGCACAGATACGCAGTATTTT. The rearrangement uses TRBV6-2 or TRBV6-3 and TRBJ2-3; the D gene is possibly TRBD2 (5 bases). The CDR3 contains 15 residues. In germline, CDR1 is MNHEY, CDR2 SVGEGT. The V and J ends lost 0 bases and 0 bases respectively, with 7 bases between them.

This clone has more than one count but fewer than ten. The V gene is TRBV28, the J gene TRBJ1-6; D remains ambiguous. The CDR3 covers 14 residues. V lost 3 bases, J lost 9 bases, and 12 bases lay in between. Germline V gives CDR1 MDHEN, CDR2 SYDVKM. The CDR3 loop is CASSFGVLSSPLHF. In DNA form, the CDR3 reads TGTGCCAGCAGTTTCGGGGTTCTTAGTTCACCCCTCCACTTT.

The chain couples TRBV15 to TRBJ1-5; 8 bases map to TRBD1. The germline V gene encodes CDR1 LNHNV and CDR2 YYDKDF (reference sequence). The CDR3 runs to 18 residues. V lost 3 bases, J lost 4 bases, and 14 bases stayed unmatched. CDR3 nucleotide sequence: TGTGCCACCAGCAGTGAAGGACAGGGTTACGGGGAAAATCAGCCCCAGCATTTT. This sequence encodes CATSSEGQGYGENQPQHF.

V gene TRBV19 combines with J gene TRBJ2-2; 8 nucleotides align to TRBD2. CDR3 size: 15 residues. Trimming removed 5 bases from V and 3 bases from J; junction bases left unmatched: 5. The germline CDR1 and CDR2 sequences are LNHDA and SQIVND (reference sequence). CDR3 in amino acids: CASSRPGGDTGELFF. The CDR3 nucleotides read TGTGCCAGTAGTCGGCCGGGGGGGGACACCGGGGAGCTGTTTTTT.

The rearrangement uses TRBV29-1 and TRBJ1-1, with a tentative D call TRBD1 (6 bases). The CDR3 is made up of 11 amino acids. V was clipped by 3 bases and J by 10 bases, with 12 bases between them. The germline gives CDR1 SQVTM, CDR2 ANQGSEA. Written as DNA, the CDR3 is TGCAGCGTTGACCCACAGGGTGTAGCTTTCTTT. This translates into CSVDPQGVAFF.

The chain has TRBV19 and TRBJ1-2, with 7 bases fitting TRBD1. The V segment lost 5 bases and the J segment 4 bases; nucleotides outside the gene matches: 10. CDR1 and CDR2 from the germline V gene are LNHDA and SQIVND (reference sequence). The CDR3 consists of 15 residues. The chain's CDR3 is CASSLQGVRGYGYTF. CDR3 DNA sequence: TGTGCCAGTAGTCTTCAGGGGGTACGCGGCTATGGCTACACCTTC.

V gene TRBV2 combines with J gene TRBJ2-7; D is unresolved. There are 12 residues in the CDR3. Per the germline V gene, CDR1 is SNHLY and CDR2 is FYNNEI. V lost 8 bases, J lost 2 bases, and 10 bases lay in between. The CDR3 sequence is CASSRFAYEQYF. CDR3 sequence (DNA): TGTGCCAGCTCACGGTTCGCCTACGAGCAGTACTTC.

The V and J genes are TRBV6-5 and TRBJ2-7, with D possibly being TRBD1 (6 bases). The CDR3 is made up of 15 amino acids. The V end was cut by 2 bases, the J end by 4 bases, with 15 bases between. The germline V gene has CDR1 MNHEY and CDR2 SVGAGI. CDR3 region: CASSYDGTPLYEQYF. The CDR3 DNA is TGTGCCAGCAGTTACGACGGGACACCGCTATACGAGCAGTACTTC.

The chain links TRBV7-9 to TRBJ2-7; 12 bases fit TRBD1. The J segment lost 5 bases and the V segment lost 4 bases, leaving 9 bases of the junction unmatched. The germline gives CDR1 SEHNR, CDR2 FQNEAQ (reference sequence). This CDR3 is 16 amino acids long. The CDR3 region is CASSSPGQGAGHEQYF. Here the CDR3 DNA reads TGTGCCAGCAGCTCGCCGGGACAGGGGGCAGGACACGAGCAGTACTTC.